Each of the 32 T cell receptor beta chains below was sequenced from the same sample in a study of shared clonotypes between healthy human individuals. CD45RO-negative cells were positively selected for CCR7, leaving out terminally differentiated effector memory CD45RA+ cells. Sequenced by immunoSEQ multiplex PCR; TCRdb stores in-frame clones only, minus some. The sample has about 2.1 million clones; 80% to 95% are singletons. Sequenced input: naive CD8+ T cells from PBMCs. These receptors were taken from a man aged 18 to 30 in good health. Some clones in this sample may be carry-over from other donors' samples.

With regard to this clone: The same CDR3 also results from other DNA sequences found in this sample. The chain couples TRBV5-4 to TRBJ2-1, with D unclear. Germline lookup yields CDR1 SGHNT and CDR2 YYREEE (reference sequence). V shed 3 bases and J shed 7 bases, with 8 bases lying between them. The CDR3 is 12 amino acids. CDR3 DNA sequence: TGTGCCAGCAGCTCGGACGGGAATGAGCAGTTCTTC. Protein: CASSSDGNEQFF.

V usage is TRBV7-6 and J usage is TRBJ2-3; D remains unclear. V dropped 0 bases and J dropped 5 bases, with 18 bases sitting between them. In germline, CDR1 is SGHVS, CDR2 FNYEAQ. The CDR3 runs to 17 residues. CDR3: CASSLAPRKEFLDTQYF. The CDR3 DNA reads as TGTGCCAGCAGCTTAGCGCCCAGAAAAGAGTTCCTAGATACGCAGTATTTT.

The genes are TRBV4-3 and TRBJ1-4; D remains unclear. Germline V gene lookup returns CDR1 LGHNA and CDR2 YSLEER. The CDR3 extends over 15 amino acids. V lost 4 bases and J 8 bases, leaving 17 bases between the germline ends. In DNA form, the CDR3 reads TGCGCCAGCAGCCGGGTTCGGGCAGAGAAGGAAAAACTGTTTTTT. Encoded protein: CASSRVRAEKEKLFF.

The chain carries TRBV19 and TRBJ1-5; D is unclear. The germline V and J ends were trimmed by 5 bases and 7 bases, with 21 bases remaining between them. The CDR3 covers 16 residues. Germline-derived CDR1 and CDR2 are LNHDA and SQIVND (reference sequence). The CDR3 spells CASSGDSSRAKQPQHF. The DNA for the CDR3 is TGTGCCAGTAGTGGGGATTCGTCACGGGCAAAGCAGCCCCAGCATTTT.

The V gene is TRBV15, the J gene TRBJ1-1, with D tentatively TRBD1 (5 bases). V lost 0 bases to trimming and J lost 1 base, with 18 bases between them. Germline-derived CDR1 and CDR2 are LNHNV and YYDKDF (reference sequence). The CDR3 extends over 18 amino acids. CDR3 in DNA: TGTGCCACCAGCAGAGATGGGGCAGGGAAGGGGAAGAACACTGAAGCTTTCTTT. Its protein is CATSRDGAGKGKNTEAFF.

The chain is built from TRBV7-2 and TRBJ1-2; 7 positions match TRBD1. The germline V gene has CDR1 SGHTA and CDR2 FQGNSA. This CDR3 has 14 amino acids. The V gene end was trimmed by 6 bases and the J gene end by 1 base; junction bases not matched to a gene: 5. Written as DNA, the CDR3 is TGTGCCAGCAGGGGACAGAGTAATAACTATGGCTACACCTTC. It yields the protein CASRGQSNNYGYTF.

This clone was seen more than once but under ten times. This sequence joins TRBV11-2 and TRBJ1-1, with unresolved D. Trimming left V 3 bases short and J 5 bases short, with 10 bases between. Germline loops: CDR1 SGHAT, CDR2 FQNNGV. CDR3 length equals 13 residues. The CDR3 region is CASSFFLRTEAFF. The DNA for the CDR3 is TGTGCCAGCAGCTTTTTTTTGCGAACTGAAGCTTTCTTT.

The rearrangement joins TRBV6-1 to TRBJ1-2; tentative D call: TRBD1 (5 bases). Trimming removed 4 bases from V and 4 bases from J, with 10 bases in between. Germline V lookup: CDR1 MNHNS, CDR2 SASEGT. The CDR3 length is 13 residues. CDR3 in amino acids: CASSVGRIYGYTF. The DNA of the CDR3 is TGTGCCAGCAGTGTGGGACGGATCTATGGCTACACCTTC.

The J gene is TRBJ1-5, the V gene TRBV4-1; 9 bases match TRBD1. V shed 2 bases, J shed 2 bases, and the junction held 4 bases outside the gene matches. CDR1 MGHRA and CDR2 YSYEKL come from the germline V gene. The CDR3 extends over 16 amino acids. CDR3 sequence: CASSQTQGAGNQPQHF. In DNA, the CDR3 is TGCGCCAGCAGCCAAACACAGGGGGCTGGCAATCAGCCCCAGCATTTT.

This clone appeared a few times. Other DNA sequences in the same sample also yield this CDR3. The rearrangement joins TRBV19 to TRBJ2-4; tentative D call: TRBD2 (6 bases). CDR1 is LNHDA and CDR2 is SQIVND in the germline V gene (reference sequence). The CDR3 consists of 15 residues. The ends were cut back, 3 bases at V and 0 bases at J, with 9 bases in the middle. The DNA of the CDR3 is TGTGCCAGTAGTATCCCCGGGGGAGCCAAAAACATTCAGTACTTC. This gives the protein CASSIPGGAKNIQYF.

The V and J genes are TRBV11-2 and TRBJ2-7; 7 bases match TRBD2. V dropped 1 base and J dropped 5; count of bases not matched to a gene: 5. The CDR3 runs 14 residues. The germline V gene has CDR1 SGHAT and CDR2 FQNNGV. The CDR3 coding sequence is TGTGCCAGCAGCTTAGGAGCGGGATCGGACGAGCAGTACTTC. This encodes CASSLGAGSDEQYF.

On this clone itself: Other DNA sequences in the same sample also yield this CDR3. The gene calls are TRBV7-8 and TRBJ1-5; no definite D call. The V end was cut by 1 base, the J end by 4 bases, with 11 bases between. Germline V lookup: CDR1 SGHVS, CDR2 FQNEAQ. The CDR3 length is 15 residues. CDR3 bases: TGTGCCAGCAGCTTAGATCGCGGGATAAATCAGCCCCAGCATTTT. Translating gives CASSLDRGINQPQHF.

The CDR3 sequence: CASTTTPKTNEKLFF. In DNA form, the CDR3 reads TGTGCCAGCACCACGACCCCCAAAACTAATGAAAAACTGTTTTTT. The gene calls are TRBV27 and TRBJ1-4; D is undetermined. Trimming shortened V by 7 bases and J by 1 base, and 13 bases separated the two germline ends. Germline V gives CDR1 MNHEY, CDR2 SMNVEV (reference sequence). CDR3 length: 15 amino acids.

The chain links TRBV11-2 to TRBJ2-1; D ambiguous. V shed 3 bases and J shed 2 bases, with 14 bases lying between them. The CDR3 is 16 residues long. Looked up from germline, CDR1 is SGHAT and CDR2 is FQNNGV. The CDR3 protein is CASSFGQIHPYNEQFF. DNA of the CDR3: TGTGCCAGCAGCTTCGGGCAGATACATCCCTACAATGAGCAGTTCTTC. Together with reference TRBV11-2 and TRBJ2-1, the CDR3 gives the full variable domain: EAGVAQSPRYKIIEKRQSVAFWCNPISGHATLYWYQQILGQGPKLLIQFQNNGVVDDSQLPKDRFSAERLKGVDSTLKIQPAKLEDSAVYLCASSFGQIHPYNEQFFGPGTRLTVL.

This rearrangement joins TRBV19 to TRBJ1-2; 7 bases align to TRBD1. V lost 0 bases, J lost 6 bases, and 19 bases stayed unmatched. Germline assignment: CDR1 LNHDA and CDR2 SQIVND (reference sequence). The CDR3 runs 19 residues. The CDR3 sequence is CASSIDPENGPGQWNGYTF. The CDR3 DNA follows: TGTGCCAGTAGTATAGATCCTGAGAACGGGCCGGGACAGTGGAATGGCTACACCTTC.

In the case of this clone: The same CDR3 is also encoded by other DNA sequences in this sample. The chain combines TRBV7-9 with TRBJ1-5, with unresolved D. V gave up 1 base and J gave up 3 bases, with 7 bases separating them. Per the germline V gene, CDR1 is SEHNR and CDR2 is FQNEAQ (reference sequence). The CDR3 has 14 amino acids. The CDR3 nucleotides read TGTGCCAGCAGCTTAGGTACACTCAATCAGCCCCAGCATTTT. Translated: CASSLGTLNQPQHF.

The chain has TRBV7-8 and TRBJ2-2; 12 positions match TRBD2. This CDR3 has 16 amino acids. CDR1 is SGHVS and CDR2 is FQNEAQ in the germline V gene. V shed 6 bases and J 5 bases; nucleotides not matched to a gene: 7. CDR3 coding DNA: TGTGCCAGCAGGCCGACTAGCGGGAGAAGTACCGGGGAGCTGTTTTTT. Translating gives CASRPTSGRSTGELFF.

With respect to this clone: The same CDR3 also results from other DNA sequences found in this sample. V gene TRBV11-2 combines with J gene TRBJ2-5; D gene uncertain. The CDR3 sequence is 14 residues long. The germline gives CDR1 SGHAT, CDR2 FQNNGV. The V gene lost 1 base and the J gene lost 1 base, with 7 bases spanning the gap. The DNA for the CDR3 is TGTGCCAGCAGCTTAGTCCTCGGCCAAGAGACCCAGTACTTC. Its translation: CASSLVLGQETQYF.

V and J are TRBV4-3 and TRBJ2-1; 7 bases align to TRBD2. V dropped 2 bases and J dropped 8; count of bases not matched to a gene: 9. The CDR3 is 15 residues long. Germline lookup yields CDR1 LGHNA and CDR2 YSLEER. CDR3 DNA sequence: TGCGCCAGCAGCCAATCGTTAGCGGGCTGGGATGAGCAGTTCTTC. This gives the protein CASSQSLAGWDEQFF.

The count of this clone is one. The chain has TRBV11-2 and TRBJ2-1; a possible D gene is TRBD2 (6 bases). Trimming took off 0 bases at V and 1 base at J, with 7 bases between the two ends. The CDR3 spans 15 residues. The germline gives CDR1 SGHAT, CDR2 FQNNGV. CDR3 residues: CASSLDGGSYNEQFF. CDR3 DNA sequence: TGTGCCAGCAGCTTAGATGGGGGGTCCTACAATGAGCAGTTCTTC.

The chain employs TRBV30 and TRBJ2-3; D is perhaps TRBD2 (6 bases). The CDR3 consists of 16 residues. Trimming pared 1 base from V and 4 bases from J, leaving 18 bases between. Germline V CDR1 and CDR2: GTSNPN, SVGIG (reference sequence). The CDR3 DNA reads as TGTGCCTGGAGTGCCGGGGGAGTAGTGGACCCAGATACGCAGTATTTT. This codes for CAWSAGGVVDPDTQYF. The complete variable domain, with remaining parts taken from reference TRBV30 and TRBJ2-3, reads SQTIHQWPATLVQPVGSPLSLECTVEGTSNPNLYWYRQAAGRGLQLLFYSVGIGQISSEVPQNLSASRPQDRQFILSSKKLLLSDSGFYLCAWSAGGVVDPDTQYFGPGTRLTVL.

The chain has TRBV28 and TRBJ1-1; the D is unclear. This CDR3 contains 13 residues. Germline V gene sequence: CDR1 MDHEN, CDR2 SYDVKM. Deletions cut 2 bases from V and 10 bases from J, with 14 bases between. CDR3 residues: CASSLSLRAAAFF. CDR3 nucleotide sequence: TGTGCCAGCAGTTTAAGTCTCCGGGCGGCAGCTTTCTTT.

The chain recombines TRBV4-3 with TRBJ2-7, with 8 bases identical to TRBD1. V shed 4 bases, J shed 2 bases, and the junction held 7 bases outside the gene matches. Germline values: CDR1 LGHNA, CDR2 YSLEER. The CDR3 is made up of 15 amino acids. The CDR3 DNA is TGCGCCAGCAGCCCCGGACAGGGACTGGCCTACGAGCAGTACTTC. Translation gives CASSPGQGLAYEQYF.

This rearrangement joins TRBV7-9 to TRBJ2-7; D might be TRBD1 or TRBD2, each matching 5 bases. V lost 5 bases, J lost 3 bases, and 11 bases lay in between. In germline, CDR1 is SEHNR, CDR2 FQNEAQ (reference sequence). The CDR3 contains 13 residues. The CDR3 protein is CASSPGANYEQYF. CDR3 DNA: TGTGCCAGCAGCCCCGGGGCGAACTACGAGCAGTACTTC.

The rearrangement links TRBV7-9 to TRBJ1-1; a possible D gene is TRBD1 (5 bases). The ends were cut back, 2 bases at V and 0 bases at J, with 10 bases in the middle. CDR1 is SEHNR, CDR2 FQNEAQ, per germline (reference sequence). The CDR3 consists of 15 residues. Written as DNA, the CDR3 is TGTGCCAGCAGCTTACCCCGGGACTTGAACACTGAAGCTTTCTTT. Translating it yields CASSLPRDLNTEAFF.

This chain joins TRBV27 and TRBJ1-1; D is undetermined. The CDR3 consists of 14 residues. Trimming removed 1 base from V and 3 bases from J, with 9 bases in between. Germline V lookup: CDR1 MNHEY, CDR2 SMNVEV (reference sequence). The CDR3 here is CASSLLFSDTEAFF. The CDR3 DNA reads as TGTGCCAGCAGTTTATTATTCTCAGACACTGAAGCTTTCTTT.

The genes are TRBV29-1 and TRBJ2-7, with 7 bases that match TRBD1. V lost 6 bases and J lost 3; bases outside the gene matches: 8. The CDR3 is 13 amino acids. Germline V gene sequence: CDR1 SQVTM, CDR2 ANQGSEA. CDR3 bases: TGCAGCGTCCGCGGACAGGACTTCTACGAGCAGTACTTC. It is translated as CSVRGQDFYEQYF.

This clone was recorded once. Other DNA variants within this sample encode the same CDR3. V is TRBV5-6 and J is TRBJ2-7; TRBD1 might be the D (5 bases). V gave up 0 bases and J gave up 2 bases, with 9 bases separating them. The CDR3 has 14 residues. Per germline, CDR1 SGHDT and CDR2 YYEEEE. The CDR3, as DNA: TGTGCCAGCAGCTTGGCTGGGGCCCCCTACGAGCAGTACTTC. Translation: CASSLAGAPYEQYF.

The rearrangement uses TRBV6-4 and TRBJ2-7, with D perhaps being TRBD1 or TRBD2 (5 bases each). The CDR3 has 16 residues. Trimming cost V 0 bases and J 3 bases, with 15 bases left between them. Germline assignment: CDR1 MRHNA and CDR2 SNTAGT. CDR3 sequence: CASSDSPGRSVYEQYF. In nucleotides, the CDR3 is TGTGCCAGCAGTGACTCTCCGGGACGGTCTGTCTACGAGCAGTACTTC.

V and J are TRBV5-1 and TRBJ2-1; perhaps TRBD1 as D (6 bases). The germline V gene has CDR1 SGHRS and CDR2 YFSETQ. With 2 bases removed from V and 0 bases from J, the gap between germline ends came to 21 bases. The length of the CDR3 is 19 residues. CDR3 nucleotides: TGCGCCAGCAGCTTATTATGGGGGCAACAACTCAGCTCCTACAATGAGCAGTTCTTC. Translating it yields CASSLLWGQQLSSYNEQFF.

The chain has TRBV28 and TRBJ1-2; 7 bases align to TRBD1. The V segment lost 2 bases and the J segment 8 bases; nucleotides outside the gene matches: 5. This CDR3 is 13 amino acids long. The germline gives CDR1 MDHEN, CDR2 SYDVKM. CDR3 protein: CASSLDRVLGYTF. The CDR3 DNA reads as TGTGCCAGCAGTTTAGACAGGGTGCTCGGCTACACCTTC.

Worth noting for this clone: Other DNA sequences in the same sample also yield this CDR3. V is TRBV7-9 and J is TRBJ1-1, with no clear D. Per the germline V gene, CDR1 is SEHNR and CDR2 is FQNEAQ (reference sequence). The CDR3 is 13 amino acids. Trimming left V 4 bases short and J 0 bases short, with 6 bases between. The CDR3 coding sequence is TGTGCCAGCAGCTCGTCTTTGAACACTGAAGCTTTCTTT. This translates into CASSSSLNTEAFF.